This TCR beta chain comes out of a study of naive and memory T cell subsets. Both TRBC1 and TRBC2 were covered by a beta constant-region primer of two equimolar oligonucleotides. The ligated cDNA underwent four PCR rounds using SP2 and nested alpha and beta constant-region primers. TCRdb processed the UMI-ligation and nested PCR reads anew with MiXCR; each CDR3 protein has one entry. The data hold tens of thousands of distinct CDR3 sequences, with around 11% observed a single time. This clonotype has at least ten counts. Its antigen is currently unknown. V was clipped by 0 bases and J by 4 bases, with 15 bases between them. Looked up from germline, CDR1 is SGHVS and CDR2 is FNYEAQ. The CDR3 totals 16 residues. Findings and limits, study-wide: Especially in CD8 cells, naive repertoires contained a few larger clonotypes, possibly CD45RA-re-expressing memory cells.

What was sequenced was naive CD4+ T cells from blood. The clonotype comes from a human donor in good health. The chain uses TRBV7-6 and TRBJ2-5; TRBD2 is a possible D gene (5 bases). This chain's CDR3 is CASSLAVLALGETQYF. For the CDR3, the DNA is TGTGCCAGCAGCTTAGCGGTCCTAGCATTGGGAGAGACCCAGTACTTC.